This TCR beta chain derives from a study of blood T cell repertoires in COVID-19. The protocol was immunoSEQ multiplex PCR, while the TCRdb copy is restricted to in-frame clones and leaves out a portion. This sample has over 60,000 clones, with 89% found just once. The CDR3 loop spans 14 amino acids. V was trimmed by 1 base and J by 10 bases, leaving 16 bases between them. Germline V gene sequence: CDR1 MGHDK, CDR2 SYGVNS. The chain carries TRBV25-1 and TRBJ1-1; D unclear. The TCR originated in a man at least 80 years old with acute or convalescent COVID-19. Specimen: peripheral blood. The CDR3 sequence is CASSESGGRFRAFF. CDR3 bases: TGTGCCAGCAGTGAATCTGGCGGGCGCTTTAGAGCTTTCTTT.